These 20 T cell receptor beta chains came from one sample sequenced in a study of CD8 T cells in Susac syndrome. cDNA came from roughly 0.5 to 1 ug RNA primed by random hexamers. Each CDR3 protein is one row after TCRdb ran MiXCR on the immunoSEQ multiplex PCR reads. The sample has some 210,000 distinct CDR3 sequences, approximately 94% seen once. The sample comprised CD4+ T cells from PBMCs. The receptors come from a human donor with Susac syndrome.

V and J are TRBV20-1 and TRBJ2-3, with D possibly matching TRBD2 (7 bases). The length of the CDR3 is 14 residues. V lost 4 bases and J lost 6, with 17 bases in between. Germline CDR1 and CDR2: DFQATT and SNEGSKA (reference sequence). The CDR3 nucleotides read TGCAGTGCTACCGCGGGGGCCCGTCAGGATACGCAGTATTTT. The encoded protein is CSATAGARQDTQYF.

The chain carries TRBV10-3 and TRBJ1-1; TRBD1 might be the D (5 bases). CDR3 length: 13 residues. Germline CDR1 and CDR2: ENHRY and SYGVKD. V shed 8 bases and J shed 0 bases, with 10 bases lying between them. CDR3 nucleotides: TGTGCCATCCAGGGTTCCCTGAACACTGAAGCTTTCTTT. Protein: CAIQGSLNTEAFF.

Turning to this clonotype: A junction end diverges from the germline sequence, so it may reflect a read error. This chain joins TRBV7-7 and TRBJ2-2, with 8 bases matching TRBD1. The CDR3 length is 15 residues. Germline-derived CDR1 and CDR2 are SSHAT and FNYEAQ (reference sequence). CDR3 in DNA: TGTGCTAGCAGCCACGGGCAGGACAGGGCCGGGGAGCTGTTTTTT. Encoded protein: CASSHGQDRAGELFF.

This chain uses TRBV7-9 with TRBJ1-2; TRBD1 matches 7 bases. Losses at the gene ends were 6 bases for V and 3 bases for J; bases not matched to a gene: 10. Germline values: CDR1 SEHNR, CDR2 FQNEAQ (reference sequence). The length of the CDR3 is 15 residues. This CDR3 is CASSKGRQGYYGYTF. In nucleotides, the CDR3 is TGTGCCAGCAGTAAGGGACGACAGGGCTACTATGGCTACACCTTC. The full variable domain, its missing parts supplied by reference TRBV7-9 and TRBJ1-2, is DTGVSQNPRHKITKRGQNVTFRCDPISEHNRLYWYRQTLGQGPEFLTYFQNEAQLEKSRLLSDRFSAERPKGSFSTLEIQRTEQGDSAMYLCASSKGRQGYYGYTFGSGTRLTVV.

The V and J genes are TRBV20-1 and TRBJ2-2, with D perhaps matching TRBD2 (7 bases). Trimming cost V 6 bases and J 7 bases, with 12 bases left between them. The germline V gene has CDR1 DFQATT and CDR2 SNEGSKA (reference sequence). The CDR3 has 12 residues. CDR3 sequence reads: CSARGAVGELFF. CDR3 bases: TGCAGTGCCCGGGGGGCCGTCGGGGAGCTGTTTTTT.

The chain is built from TRBV20-1 and TRBJ1-6, with D possibly being TRBD1 (6 bases). The V gene lost 4 bases and the J gene lost 7 bases, with 8 bases spanning the gap. This CDR3 has 12 residues. Germline CDR1 and CDR2: DFQATT and SNEGSKA (reference sequence). The CDR3 loop reads CSAKQGNSPLHF. CDR3 sequence (DNA): TGCAGTGCTAAACAGGGAAATTCACCCCTCCACTTT.

This clonotype has only one observation. The rearrangement uses TRBV5-1 and TRBJ1-2; no reliable D call. Germline V gene sequence: CDR1 SGHRS, CDR2 YFSETQ. The CDR3 loop spans 13 amino acids. V lost 0 bases and J lost 8, with 11 bases in between. Here the CDR3 reads CASSLASWQGYTF. For the CDR3, the DNA is TGCGCCAGCAGCTTGGCCTCGTGGCAGGGCTACACCTTC.

J is TRBJ1-6 and V is TRBV7-8, with D possibly matching TRBD1 (5 bases). Germline V gene data show CDR1 as SGHVS and CDR2 as FQNEAQ. V was clipped by 1 base and J by 2 bases, with 15 bases between them. The CDR3 covers 18 residues. The CDR3 here is CASSLVAEGLAYNSPLHF. CDR3 DNA sequence: TGTGCCAGCAGCTTAGTAGCAGAGGGGTTAGCCTATAATTCACCCCTCCACTTT. The whole variable domain, filled in from reference TRBV7-8 and TRBJ1-6, reads GAGVSQSPRYKVAKRGQDVALRCDPISGHVSLFWYQQALGQGPEFLTYFQNEAQLDKSGLPSDRFFAERPEGSVSTLKIQRTQQEDSAVYLCASSLVAEGLAYNSPLHFGNGTRLTVT.

The chain recombines TRBV28 with TRBJ2-5; 12 bases fit TRBD2. The CDR3 extends over 19 amino acids. The germline gives CDR1 MDHEN, CDR2 SYDVKM. V gave up 3 bases and J gave up 4 bases; unmatched junction bases: 15. CDR3 sequence: CASSFPYLLAGGPRETQYF. The DNA of the CDR3 is TGTGCCAGCAGTTTCCCTTACTTGCTAGCGGGGGGGCCACGAGAGACCCAGTACTTC.

V usage is TRBV4-2 and J usage is TRBJ2-1; 8 bases fit TRBD2. Looked up from germline, CDR1 is LGHNA and CDR2 is YNFKEQ. J was trimmed by 7 bases and V by 1 base; bases with no gene match: 12. This CDR3 comprises 17 residues. CDR3 protein: CASSQGAGTSERNEQFF. As DNA, the CDR3 is TGTGCCAGCAGCCAAGGGGCCGGGACTAGTGAGAGAAATGAGCAGTTCTTC.

The chain couples TRBV6-5 to TRBJ1-1; TRBD1 agrees at 8 bases. Germline V CDR1 and CDR2: MNHEY, SVGAGI. The CDR3 extends over 16 amino acids. J gave up 4 bases and V 2 bases, and 9 bases lay outside the gene matches. The CDR3 spells CASSYPQNRGGTEAFF. DNA of the CDR3: TGTGCCAGCAGTTACCCCCAAAACAGGGGGGGCACTGAAGCTTTCTTT.

V and J are TRBV25-1 and TRBJ1-2; 8 positions agree with TRBD1. Germline CDR1 MGHDK, CDR2 SYGVNS. Trimming at V came to 2 bases and at J to 4 bases, leaving 18 bases not matched to a gene. The CDR3 sequence is 19 residues long. CDR3 nucleotide sequence: TGTGCCAGCAGTGAAATAGGCCCCCTCCGGTCAGGGGGCTCCTATGGCTACACCTTC. Translated: CASSEIGPLRSGGSYGYTF.

The chain combines TRBV12-3 or TRBV12-4 with TRBJ1-4, with a tentative D call TRBD1 (5 bases). This CDR3 spans 14 amino acids. Trimming shortened V by 5 bases and J by 4 bases, and 11 bases separated the two germline ends. In nucleotides, the CDR3 is TGTGCCAGCAGTCCGCGGGGCTATAATGAAAAACTGTTTTTT. It specifies CASSPRGYNEKLFF.

V is TRBV19 and J is TRBJ2-1; D gene unclear. Germline assignment: CDR1 LNHDA and CDR2 SQIVND (reference sequence). Trimming pared 7 bases from V and 2 bases from J, leaving 9 bases between. The CDR3 has 13 amino acids. CDR3 nucleotide sequence: TGTGCCAGTAACCCAAATACCTACAATGAGCAGTTCTTC. It encodes CASNPNTYNEQFF.

This rearrangement joins TRBV11-3 to TRBJ2-2; the D call may be TRBD1 or TRBD2 (5 bases each). Looked up from germline, CDR1 is SGHNT and CDR2 is YENEEA. Trimming shortened V by 1 base and J by 6 bases, and 12 bases separated the two germline ends. The CDR3 is 15 amino acids. CDR3 sequence (DNA): TGTGCCAGCAGCTTAGGGGGCGTGGAGGCCGGGGAGCTGTTTTTT. It encodes CASSLGGVEAGELFF.

The chain joins TRBV14 to TRBJ2-5; D gene ambiguous. Germline V gives CDR1 SGHDN, CDR2 FVKESK. V was trimmed by 0 bases and J by 8 bases, leaving 10 bases between them. The CDR3 spans 13 residues. This CDR3 reads CASSQDPRSTQYF. CDR3 coding DNA: TGTGCCAGCAGCCAAGATCCCAGGTCTACCCAGTACTTC.

V is TRBV6-1 and J is TRBJ2-5; a weak D match, TRBD1 (6 bases). V gave up 4 bases and J gave up 3 bases, with 15 bases separating them. This CDR3 has 15 amino acids. Per the germline V gene, CDR1 is MNHNS and CDR2 is SASEGT. The CDR3, as DNA: TGTGCCAGCAGTGGGACAACAGGGAAGGAAGAGACCCAGTACTTC. Protein: CASSGTTGKEETQYF.

The J gene is TRBJ1-3, the V gene TRBV19, with a tentative D call TRBD1 (6 bases). This CDR3 is built from 16 residues. V shed 9 bases and J shed 2 bases, with 20 bases lying between them. Germline V CDR1 and CDR2: LNHDA, SQIVND (reference sequence). CDR3 in amino acids: CASREPGTTTGNTIYF. The CDR3, as DNA: TGTGCCAGCAGAGAGCCCGGGACAACAACTGGAAACACCATATATTTT.

This chain links TRBV13 with TRBJ1-2, with 7 bases fitting TRBD1. V dropped 3 bases and J dropped 3; count of bases not matched to a gene: 7. This CDR3 has 15 amino acids. CDR1 and CDR2 from the germline V gene are PRHDT and FYEKMQ (reference sequence). The CDR3 loop is CASSFRGDSYYGYTF. In nucleotides, the CDR3 is TGTGCCAGCAGCTTCCGCGGGGACAGTTACTATGGCTACACCTTC.

The gene calls are TRBV5-1 and TRBJ2-7, with 7 nucleotides matching TRBD2. The J segment lost 5 bases and the V segment lost 4 bases, leaving 9 bases of the junction unmatched. This CDR3 is built from 14 residues. In germline, CDR1 is SGHRS, CDR2 YFSETQ. The CDR3 is CASSPLRLADEQYF. CDR3 bases: TGCGCCAGCAGCCCACTAAGGCTAGCGGACGAGCAGTACTTC.